This entry describes one T cell receptor beta chain. Germline V gene sequence: CDR1 SGHKS, CDR2 YYEKEE (reference sequence). Between the trimmed V and J ends, which lost 0 bases and 0 bases, there was a span of 10 bases. CDR3 length equals 16 residues. The data derive from a study of control samples from healthy donors and cancer patients. Measured with immunoSEQ multiplex PCR; TCRdb has only the in-frame clones, and not every one. This sample carries under 150,000 clones, 88% of them seen once, and the ten largest clones take less than 3.5%. Material for sequencing was blood. The sequence came from a man in his forties in good health. The V gene is TRBV5-5, the J gene TRBJ2-1; maybe TRBD1 (5 bases). The CDR3 bases are TGTGCCAGCAGCTTGGGACAGTCACGCTCCTACAATGAGCAGTTCTTC. Translation gives CASSLGQSRSYNEQFF.